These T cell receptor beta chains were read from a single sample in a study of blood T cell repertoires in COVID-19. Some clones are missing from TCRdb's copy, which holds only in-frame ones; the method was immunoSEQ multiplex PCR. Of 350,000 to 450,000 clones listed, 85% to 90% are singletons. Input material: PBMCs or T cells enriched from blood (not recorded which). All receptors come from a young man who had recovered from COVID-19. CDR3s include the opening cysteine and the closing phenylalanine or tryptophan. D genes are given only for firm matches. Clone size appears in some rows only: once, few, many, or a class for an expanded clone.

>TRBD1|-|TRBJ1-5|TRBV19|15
CASSTRQGAHQPQHF
TGTGCCAGTAGTACGCGACAGGGGGCTCATCAGCCCCAGCATTTT
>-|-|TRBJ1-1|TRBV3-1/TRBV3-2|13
CASSQGAYTEAFF
TGTGCCAGCAGTCAAGGGGCATACACTGAAGCTTTCTTT
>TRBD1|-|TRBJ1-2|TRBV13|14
CASSLTTGKRGYTF
TGTGCCAGCAGCTTAACGACAGGGAAGAGGGGCTACACCTTC
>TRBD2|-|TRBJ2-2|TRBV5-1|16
CASSFRTSGMNGELFF
TGCGCCAGCAGCTTTCGGACTAGCGGGATGAACGGGGAGCTGTTTTTT
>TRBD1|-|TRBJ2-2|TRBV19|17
CASSISDRARITGELFF
TGTGCCAGTAGTATTTCGGACAGGGCTCGGATCACCGGGGAGCTGTTTTTT
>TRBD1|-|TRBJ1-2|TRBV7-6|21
CASSLGPTGGSDPSTNYGYTF
TGTGCCAGCAGCTTAGGACCCACAGGGGGATCTGATCCTTCTACTAACTATGGCTACACCTTC
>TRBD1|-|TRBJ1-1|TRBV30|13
CAWKTGGWTEAFF
TGTGCCTGGAAGACAGGGGGCTGGACTGAAGCTTTCTTT
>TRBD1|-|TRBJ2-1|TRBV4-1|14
CASSHPTGGDEQFF
TGCGCCAGCAGCCACCCGACAGGGGGCGATGAGCAGTTCTTC
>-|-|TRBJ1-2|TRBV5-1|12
CASSLKGEGYTF
TGCGCCAGCAGCTTGAAGGGAGAAGGCTACACCTTC
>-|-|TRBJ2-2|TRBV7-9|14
CASSSHKGSGELFF
TGTGCCAGCAGCTCGCATAAGGGGTCCGGGGAGCTGTTTTTT
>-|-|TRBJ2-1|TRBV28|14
CASSLELANDEQFF
TGTGCCAGCAGTTTAGAGCTAGCCAACGATGAGCAGTTCTTC
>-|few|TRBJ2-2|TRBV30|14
CAWEGHGSTGELFF
TGTGCCTGGGAGGGGCACGGTAGTACCGGGGAGCTGTTTTTT
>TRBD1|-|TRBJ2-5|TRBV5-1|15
CASSDVDRGRETQYF
TGCGCCAGCAGCGACGTCGACAGGGGGAGAGAGACCCAGTACTTC
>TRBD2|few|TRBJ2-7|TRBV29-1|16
CSVEDYRPSGPYEQYF
TGCAGCGTTGAAGATTACCGTCCTAGCGGACCGTACGAGCAGTACTTC
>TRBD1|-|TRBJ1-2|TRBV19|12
CASSRQGYGYTF
TGTGCCAGTAGCAGACAGGGCTATGGCTACACCTTC
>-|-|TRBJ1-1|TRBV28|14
CASTPVSPPSEAFF
TGTGCCAGCACCCCCGTCTCCCCCCCTTCTGAAGCTTTCTTT
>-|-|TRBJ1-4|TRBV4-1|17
CASSQDLAGLGGEKLFF
TGCGCCAGCAGCCAAGACCTAGCGGGTCTGGGGGGTGAAAAACTGTTTTTT
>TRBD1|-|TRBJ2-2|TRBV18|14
CASKTGSLTGELFF
TGTGCCAGCAAGACAGGGTCGCTCACCGGGGAGCTGTTTTTT
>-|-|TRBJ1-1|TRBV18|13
CASTLTENTEAFF
TGTGCCAGCACCCTAACCGAGAACACTGAAGCTTTCTTT
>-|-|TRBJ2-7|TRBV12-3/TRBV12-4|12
CASSSDAGEQYF
TGTGCCAGCAGCTCGGACGCGGGGGAGCAGTACTTC
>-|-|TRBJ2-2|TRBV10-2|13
CASRGGGTGELFF
TGCGCCAGCAGAGGGGGGGGAACCGGGGAGCTGTTTTTT
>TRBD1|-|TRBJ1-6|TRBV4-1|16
CASSPKGQGFNSPLHF
TGCGCCAGCAGCCCAAAGGGACAGGGGTTTAATTCACCCCTCCACTTT
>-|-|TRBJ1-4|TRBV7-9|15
CASSGAAEVNEKLFF
TGTGCCAGCAGCGGGGCGGCAGAAGTTAATGAAAAACTGTTTTTT
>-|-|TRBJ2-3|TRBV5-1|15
CASSESTLTSDTQYF
TGCGCCAGCAGCGAATCTACCCTAACCTCAGATACGCAGTATTTT
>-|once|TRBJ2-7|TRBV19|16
CASSIILGAGAYEQYF
TGTGCCAGTAGTATTATCTTGGGCGCAGGGGCCTACGAGCAGTACTTC
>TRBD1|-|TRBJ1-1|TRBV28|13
CASIYRGDTEAFF
TGTGCCAGCATATACAGGGGAGACACTGAAGCTTTCTTT
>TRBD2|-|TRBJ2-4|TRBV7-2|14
CASTLSGGGNIQYF
TGTGCCAGCACCCTTAGCGGGGGGGGAAACATTCAGTACTTC
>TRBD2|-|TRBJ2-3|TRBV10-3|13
CATQREPADTQYF
TGTGCCACCCAGCGGGAGCCGGCAGATACGCAGTATTTT
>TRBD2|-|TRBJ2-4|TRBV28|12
CASSFRGSIQYF
TGTGCCAGCAGTTTTCGCGGGAGCATTCAGTACTTC
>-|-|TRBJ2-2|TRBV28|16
CASSLRPGGRYGELFF
TGTGCCAGCAGTTTAAGGCCCGGGGGTCGTTACGGGGAGCTGTTTTTT
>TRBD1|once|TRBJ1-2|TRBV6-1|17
CASSEGRMTGKRFGYTF
TGTGCCAGCAGTGAAGGGCGGATGACAGGGAAAAGGTTTGGCTACACCTTC
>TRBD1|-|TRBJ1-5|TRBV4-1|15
CASSQQDRGDQPQHF
TGCGCCAGCAGCCAACAGGACAGGGGGGATCAGCCCCAGCATTTT